These 15 T cell receptor beta chains came from one sample sequenced in a study of cytomegalovirus exposure and HLA in healthy donors. 60 Vbeta and 13 Jbeta primers were used in PCR. Repertoires were generated with immunoSEQ multiplex PCR, while TCRdb's copy carries only in-frame clones and drops some. Altogether approximately 300,000 clones are present, 80% being singletons, with the ten largest covering less than 0.4%. Sequencing was performed on PBMCs. These receptors originate from a girl aged 2 to 9 in good health and CMV-seronegative.

The rearrangement uses TRBV29-1 and TRBJ2-2; a weak D match, TRBD1 (6 bases). Germline CDR1 reads SQVTM; CDR2 reads ANQGSEA. CDR3 size: 15 residues. V lost 2 bases to trimming and J lost 6 bases, with 16 bases between them. CDR3 sequence: CSVEKRGGLAGELFF. The CDR3 DNA reads as TGCAGCGTTGAAAAGCGAGGGGGTTTGGCCGGGGAGCTGTTTTTT.

As for this clone: The junction shows a germline mismatch at one end, possibly a read error. V usage is TRBV7-9 and J usage is TRBJ2-6, with TRBD1 matching over 10 bases. The CDR3 loop spans 18 amino acids. Germline V lookup: CDR1 SEHNR, CDR2 FQNEAQ (reference sequence). The CDR3 spells CSSSAWDRGLSGANVLTF. CDR3 sequence (DNA): TGTTCCAGCAGCGCTTGGGACAGGGGCCTCTCTGGGGCCAACGTCCTGACTTTC.

This clone appeared once. This sequence joins TRBV2 and TRBJ2-6; D not resolved. Deletions cut 4 bases from V and 2 bases from J, with 3 bases between. This CDR3 has 13 amino acids. Germline V lookup: CDR1 SNHLY, CDR2 FYNNEI. The CDR3 nucleotides read TGTGCCAGCAGTGGGCCTGGGGCCAACGTCCTGACTTTC. Protein product: CASSGPGANVLTF. Supplemented by reference TRBV2 and TRBJ2-6, the full variable domain reads EPEVTQTPSHQVTQMGQEVILRCVPISNHLYFYWYRQILGQKVEFLVSFYNNEISEKSEIFDDQFSVERPDGSNFTLKIRSTKLEDSAMYFCASSGPGANVLTFGAGSRLTVL.

V and J are TRBV5-1 and TRBJ2-1, with TRBD2 matching 9 bases. The length of the CDR3 is 11 residues. Germline V gene lookup returns CDR1 SGHRS and CDR2 YFSETQ. The V and J ends lost 4 bases and 13 bases, in that order; junction bases with no gene match: 3. CDR3 coding DNA: TGCGCCAGCAGCGAGGGACTAGCCCAGTTCTTC. Protein product: CASSEGLAQFF.

The V gene is TRBV7-9, the J gene TRBJ2-1; D is unclear. V gave up 3 bases and J gave up 4 bases, with 7 bases separating them. Germline assignment: CDR1 SEHNR and CDR2 FQNEAQ (reference sequence). This CDR3 region has 13 residues. The DNA of the CDR3 is TGTGCCAGCAGCTTCACCAGGTACAATGAGCAGTTCTTC. Translation: CASSFTRYNEQFF.

This chain links TRBV28 with TRBJ1-1, with 7 bases that match TRBD1. Looked up from germline, CDR1 is MDHEN and CDR2 is SYDVKM. The CDR3 runs 16 residues. V shed 5 bases and J 7 bases; nucleotides not matched to a gene: 16. The CDR3 loop is CASSPPPRTGESEAFF. The CDR3 region has the DNA TGTGCCAGCAGTCCCCCACCCCGTACAGGGGAAAGTGAAGCTTTCTTT.

The V call is TRBV5-1, the J call TRBJ2-7; a possible D gene is TRBD1 (5 bases). The CDR3 loop spans 13 amino acids. V was clipped by 0 bases and J by 3 bases, with 7 bases between them. Germline lookup yields CDR1 SGHRS and CDR2 YFSETQ. In DNA, the CDR3 is TGCGCCAGCAGCTTGGGCAGGGACTACGAGCAGTACTTC. Translation gives CASSLGRDYEQYF.

In its sample, this clone was seen once. This chain uses TRBV4-1 with TRBJ1-3; the D is unclear. The germline V and J ends were trimmed by 5 bases and 1 base, with 12 bases remaining between them. CDR1 is MGHRA, CDR2 YSYEKL, per germline. There are 15 residues in the CDR3. The CDR3, as DNA: TGCGCCAGCAGCGCTCAACTTGCGTCTGGAAACACCATATATTTT. It is translated as CASSAQLASGNTIYF.

This chain uses TRBV5-4 with TRBJ2-1, with 8 bases that match TRBD2. Germline assignment: CDR1 SGHNT and CDR2 YYREEE (reference sequence). The CDR3 loop spans 16 amino acids. V shed 0 bases, J shed 2 bases, and the junction held 4 bases outside the gene matches. CDR3 residues: CASSLGFSGTYNEQFF. The CDR3, as DNA: TGTGCCAGCAGCTTGGGTTTTAGCGGGACCTACAATGAGCAGTTCTTC. The complete variable domain, with remaining parts taken from reference TRBV5-4 and TRBJ2-1, reads ETGVTQSPTHLIKTRGQQVTLRCSSQSGHNTVSWYQQALGQGPQFIFQYYREEENGRGNFPPRFSGLQFPNYSSELNVNALELDDSALYLCASSLGFSGTYNEQFFGPGTRLTVL.

This rearrangement joins TRBV29-1 to TRBJ2-1, with 8 bases identical to TRBD1. Trimming took 6 bases from V and 5 from J; bases not matched to a gene: 3. From germline, CDR1 is SQVTM and CDR2 ANQGSEA. The CDR3 totals 12 residues. The CDR3 DNA follows: TGCAGCGTCCGGACAGGGAACAATGAGCAGTTCTTC. Translating gives CSVRTGNNEQFF.

The V and J genes are TRBV6-6 and TRBJ1-2; TRBD1 might be the D (6 bases). Germline V gene lookup returns CDR1 MNHNY and CDR2 SVGAGI (reference sequence). Trimming cost V 0 bases and J 4 bases, with 12 bases left between them. The CDR3 loop spans 15 amino acids. The CDR3 region is CASSYSLDSSYGYTF. Written as DNA, the CDR3 is TGTGCCAGCAGTTACTCATTGGACAGTTCCTATGGCTACACCTTC.

The V and J genes are TRBV6-1 and TRBJ2-7, with TRBD1 identical over 7 bases. J gave up 6 bases and V 2 bases, and 13 bases lay outside the gene matches. The CDR3 consists of 16 residues. CDR1 MNHNS and CDR2 SASEGT come from the germline V gene. The CDR3 DNA sequence: TGTGCCAGCAGTGAACCCTCAAGCGACAGGGTAGGCGAGCAGTACTTC. Translating it yields CASSEPSSDRVGEQYF.

This clone was observed once. The gene calls are TRBV14 and TRBJ2-1, with D possibly being TRBD2 (5 bases). This CDR3 comprises 15 residues. V was shortened by 5 bases and J by 4 bases, with 15 bases between the two germline ends. CDR1 SGHDN and CDR2 FVKESK come from the germline V gene. In DNA, the CDR3 is TGTGCCAGCAGCTTTCGGCGGGCTCCATACAATGAGCAGTTCTTC. Translating gives CASSFRRAPYNEQFF.

J is TRBJ1-4 and V is TRBV13; TRBD1 might be the D (5 bases). The CDR3 extends over 14 amino acids. The germline V and J ends were trimmed by 4 bases and 2 bases, with 8 bases remaining between them. Germline CDR1 PRHDT, CDR2 FYEKMQ (reference sequence). CDR3: CASSSTETNEKLFF. The CDR3 DNA is TGTGCCAGCAGCTCGACAGAGACTAATGAAAAACTGTTTTTT.

This chain uses TRBV7-9 with TRBJ1-4; tentative D call: TRBD1 (5 bases). The CDR3 loop spans 14 amino acids. The germline V and J ends were trimmed by 8 bases and 7 bases, with 17 bases remaining between them. Germline CDR1 reads SEHNR; CDR2 reads FQNEAQ (reference sequence). The CDR3 loop is CASSLEGRAEKLFF. As DNA, the CDR3 is TGTGCCAGCTCATTAGAAGGCAGGGCTGAAAAACTGTTTTTT.